This is a list of T cell receptor beta chains from one sample in a study of OX40 agonist ivuxolimab in advanced cancers. Sequencing used immunoSEQ multiplex PCR; TCRdb keeps in-frame clones, though not all of them. The table lists approximately 44,000 clones, approximately 80% of them singletons. Specimen: CD4+ or CD8+ T cells sorted from blood, collected in a trial of the OX40 agonist ivuxolimab. The source is an adult with an advanced solid tumor such as melanoma, head and neck, liver or kidney cancer. CDR3s include the opening cysteine and the closing phenylalanine or tryptophan. The D gene is left open where the match is weak. Part of the rows lack a size; the others show once, few, many or a class for expanded clones.

clone size	CDR3 length	V gene	J gene	D gene	CDR3 DNA	CDR3 protein
-	16	TRBV7-3	TRBJ2-7	-	TGTGCCAGCAGCCCCAAGTGGCGACTCGGAGCCTACGAGCAGTACTTC	CASSPKWRLGAYEQYF
few	16	TRBV13	TRBJ2-3	-	TGTGCCAGCAGCCGGATTGGGGGGGGCGGTGCAGATACGCAGTATTTT	CASSRIGGGGADTQYF
once	14	TRBV27	TRBJ1-2	-	TGTGCCAGCAGGGAAGGTGGGCAGTACTATGGCTACACCTTC	CASREGGQYYGYTF
-	14	TRBV2	TRBJ1-6	TRBD1	TGTGCCAGCAGTGGGGACAGCTTGAATTCACCCCTCCACTTT	CASSGDSLNSPLHF
-	15	TRBV5-4	TRBJ1-2	TRBD1	TGTGCCAGCAGACCCGGGACAGGCTTCAACTATGGCTACACCTTC	CASRPGTGFNYGYTF
-	12	TRBV27	TRBJ1-2	-	TGTGCCAGCAGTCCCGACCGCTATGGCTACACCTTC	CASSPDRYGYTF
-	15	TRBV30	TRBJ1-1	-	TGTGCCTGGAGTTTCGACGGGGGGGTGAACACTGAAGCTTTCTTT	CAWSFDGGVNTEAFF
-	15	TRBV5-7	TRBJ1-2	TRBD1	TGTGCCAGCAGCGTACAGGGGAATCTTCGCTATGGCTACACCTTC	CASSVQGNLRYGYTF
-	13	TRBV11-3	TRBJ2-2	-	TGTGCCAGCAGCCCGAGGAACACCGGGGAGCTGTTTTTT	CASSPRNTGELFF
-	18	TRBV5-6	TRBJ1-1	-	TGTGCCAGCAGCTTGAGGTTTGGACTCCGGAACATGAACACTGAAGCTTTCTTT	CASSLRFGLRNMNTEAFF
-	16	TRBV6-5	TRBJ2-2	TRBD1	TGTGCCAGCAGTTTAGGACAGGGGGCTTACACCGGGGAGCTGTTTTTT	CASSLGQGAYTGELFF
-	17	TRBV7-9	TRBJ2-3	-	TGTGCCAGCAGCCAAGGGCTCGGTACTAGTAACACAGATACGCAGTATTTT	CASSQGLGTSNTDTQYF
-	16	TRBV19	TRBJ2-7	TRBD2	TGTGCCAGTAGTACTCGTATAGCGGGAACAGCCTACGAGCAGTACTTC	CASSTRIAGTAYEQYF
-	15	TRBV4-2	TRBJ1-1	-	TGTGCCAGCAGCTTGCGGGGTTTCATGAACACTGAAGCTTTCTTT	CASSLRGFMNTEAFF
-	17	TRBV5-8	TRBJ1-4	-	TGTGCCAGCAGCTTGGGAACCATGGGGGCTACTAATGAAAAACTGTTTTTT	CASSLGTMGATNEKLFF
few	15	TRBV7-2	TRBJ2-3	-	TGTGCCAGCAGCTTAAGAGGGAGAACTACAGATACGCAGTATTTT	CASSLRGRTTDTQYF
-	13	TRBV6-6	TRBJ2-5	-	TGTGCCAGCAGTTCGGTTTCAGCCGAGACCCAGTACTTC	CASSSVSAETQYF
-	15	TRBV6-1	TRBJ1-2	-	TGTGCCAGCAGTGAAGCAGTCAGCCCTAACTATGGCTACACCTTC	CASSEAVSPNYGYTF
once	15	TRBV5-1	TRBJ1-4	-	TGCGCCAGCAGCAGGAGTGGGGGTCAGGGTGAAAAACTGTTTTTT	CASSRSGGQGEKLFF
-	14	TRBV6-5	TRBJ2-2	TRBD2	TGTGCCAGCACCAGGTCGGGGGGCACCGGGGAGCTGTTTTTT	CASTRSGGTGELFF
-	13	TRBV11-2	TRBJ2-7	TRBD1	TGTGCCAGCAGCCCGAGACAGGGGTACGAGCAGTACTTC	CASSPRQGYEQYF
-	11	TRBV18	TRBJ1-2	TRBD1	TGTGCCAGCTCACCGGGACAGGAGACTTTCTTC	CASSPGQETFF
-	15	TRBV11-1	TRBJ2-1	TRBD2	TGTGCCAGCAGCTTTCGGACTAGCGGTTACAATGAGCAGTTCTTC	CASSFRTSGYNEQFF
-	17	TRBV21-1	TRBJ2-5	-	TGTGCCAGCAGCAGAGGGACTAGCGGGAGGGACCAAGAGACCCAGTACTTC	CASSRGTSGRDQETQYF
-	15	TRBV4-3	TRBJ1-5	-	TGCGCCAGCAGCCAAGACAGGGCGAGCAATCAGCCCCAGCATTTT	CASSQDRASNQPQHF
-	13	TRBV6-4	TRBJ1-2	-	TGTGCCAGCAGGGCGGCAGGGCAATATGGCTACACCTTC	CASRAAGQYGYTF
few	16	TRBV30	TRBJ2-5	TRBD1	TGTGCCTGGAGTGTAGGTGGGACAGGGGGCTGGGAGACCCAGTACTTC	CAWSVGGTGGWETQYF
-	14	TRBV30	TRBJ2-5	TRBD1	TGTGCCTGGAGTGCGACAGGGGTCCGAGAGACCCAGTACTTC	CAWSATGVRETQYF
-	16	TRBV7-8	TRBJ2-1	-	TGTGCCAGCAGCCCCTTCCGGGAGAGCTCCTACAATGAGCAGTTCTTC	CASSPFRESSYNEQFF
-	12	TRBV7-2	TRBJ2-1	-	TGTGCCAGCAGCTTTTCCTACAATGAGCAGTTCTTC	CASSFSYNEQFF
-	13	TRBV6-5	TRBJ2-7	-	TGTGCCGGCAGTACGGGAATACCCTACGAGCAGTACTTC	CAGSTGIPYEQYF
-	14	TRBV9	TRBJ2-1	TRBD1	TGTGCCAGCAGCGTAGAGACAGGGTACAATGAGCAGTTCTTC	CASSVETGYNEQFF
-	16	TRBV7-9	TRBJ2-1	TRBD2	TGTGCCAGCAGCTTAGCGTTAGCGGGAGTGGGCAATGAGCAGTTCTTC	CASSLALAGVGNEQFF
-	12	TRBV6-5	TRBJ2-7	-	TGTGCCAGCATGAAGCCGTTAGGGGAGCAGTACTTC	CASMKPLGEQYF
-	13	TRBV27	TRBJ2-7	-	TGTGCCACCTCTCTTAGGAGCTCCTACGAGCAGTACTTC	CATSLRSSYEQYF
-	15	TRBV9	TRBJ1-2	-	TGTGCCAGCAGCGTAGGACAGCGAGCTAACTATGGCTACACCTTC	CASSVGQRANYGYTF
once	14	TRBV27	TRBJ1-1	-	TGTGCCAGCAGTTTATCAGTACAGAACACTGAAGCTTTCTTT	CASSLSVQNTEAFF
-	11	TRBV2	TRBJ1-1	-	TGTGCCAGCAGTGAAGGGACGAAGGCTTTCTTT	CASSEGTKAFF
-	16	TRBV5-1	TRBJ1-4	-	TGCGCCAGCAGCTCTCGGGACGGGCAAAAAAATGAAAAACTGTTTTTT	CASSSRDGQKNEKLFF
few	16	TRBV5-6	TRBJ2-5	TRBD2	TGTGCCAGCAGCTTGAAGCGGGAGGGCCCTCAGGAGACCCAGTACTTC	CASSLKREGPQETQYF